Below, 31 T cell receptor beta chains from the same sample are listed, as sequenced in a study of coeliac disease. Data came from immunoSEQ multiplex PCR; TCRdb stores just in-frame clones and leaves some out. The top ten clones hold roughly a third of a sample with some 3,200 clones, about 65% of them seen once. The source material was intraepithelial lymphocytes from the gut. The receptors were gathered from a woman in her thirties or forties.

The chain carries TRBV9 and TRBJ2-3; 8 bases are shared with TRBD2. Germline V CDR1 and CDR2: SGDLS, YYNGEE. V was clipped by 3 bases and J by 0 bases; unmatched bases: 3. This CDR3 region has 15 residues. The CDR3 is CASSGTSSSTDTQYF. CDR3 bases: TGTGCCAGCAGCGGGACTAGCTCCAGCACAGATACGCAGTATTTT.

The V gene is TRBV13, the J gene TRBJ2-7; a weak D match, TRBD2 (5 bases). This CDR3 comprises 15 residues. Trimming removed 8 bases at V and 2 bases at J, with 19 bases between. The germline V gene has CDR1 PRHDT and CDR2 FYEKMQ (reference sequence). CDR3 amino acids: CASLRLRDNPYEQYF. The CDR3 DNA follows: TGTGCCAGCCTTAGACTCCGGGATAACCCCTACGAGCAGTACTTC.

The chain uses TRBV6-5 and TRBJ1-2, with D perhaps matching TRBD1 (6 bases). Looked up from germline, CDR1 is MNHEY and CDR2 is SVGAGI. Deletions cut 4 bases from V and 5 bases from J, with 17 bases between. This CDR3 has 15 residues. The CDR3 protein is CASSSGGSLTYGYTF. CDR3 sequence (DNA): TGTGCCAGCAGTTCGGGGGGCAGCCTCACTTATGGCTACACCTTC.

The chain has TRBV5-1 and TRBJ1-2, with 8 bases aligning to TRBD1. J lost 7 bases, V lost 2 bases, and 7 bases had no gene match. CDR3 length: 14 residues. The germline V gene encodes CDR1 SGHRS and CDR2 YFSETQ. CDR3 in amino acids: CASSFADRVGGYTF. The DNA for the CDR3 is TGCGCCAGCAGCTTCGCGGACAGGGTTGGTGGCTACACCTTC.

The chain carries TRBV11-2 and TRBJ1-1, with D uncertain. CDR3 length: 13 amino acids. Germline values: CDR1 SGHAT, CDR2 FQNNGV. V was trimmed by 1 base and J by 7 bases, leaving 10 bases between them. CDR3 region: CASSLVAPDEAFF. In DNA form, the CDR3 reads TGTGCCAGCAGCTTAGTGGCACCTGATGAAGCTTTCTTT.

This chain joins TRBV7-2 and TRBJ1-1; D unclear. The germline V and J ends were trimmed by 3 bases and 2 bases, with 4 bases remaining between them. The CDR3 length is 12 residues. CDR1 and CDR2 (germline): SGHTA, FQGNSA. CDR3 region: CASSLSNTEAFF. CDR3 DNA sequence: TGTGCCAGCAGCTTGAGCAACACTGAAGCTTTCTTT.

V usage is TRBV6-1 and J usage is TRBJ2-7; possibly TRBD1 for D (5 bases). The CDR3 loop spans 13 amino acids. V was trimmed by 4 bases and J by 6 bases, leaving 13 bases between them. Germline values: CDR1 MNHNS, CDR2 SASEGT. The CDR3 is CASSADSAGEQYF. CDR3 DNA: TGTGCCAGCAGTGCAGACAGCGCAGGCGAGCAGTACTTC.

This chain links TRBV2 with TRBJ2-5, with D perhaps matching TRBD2 (5 bases). The J call may be in error: the DNA end matches TRBJ2-7 better. Germline loops: CDR1 SNHLY, CDR2 FYNNEI. The CDR3 has 13 amino acids. The CDR3 loop is CASRASYPYEQYF. CDR3 DNA sequence: TGTGCCAGCAGGGCTAGCTATCCTTACGAGCAGTACTTC.

V gene TRBV7-9 combines with J gene TRBJ2-1; 11 nucleotides line up with TRBD2. CDR1 and CDR2 (germline): SEHNR, FQNEAQ (reference sequence). This CDR3 spans 15 amino acids. V gave up 5 bases and J gave up 4 bases; unmatched junction bases: 4. For the CDR3, the DNA is TGTGCCAGCAGCCCGACTAGCGGGATATACAATGAGCAGTTCTTC. Protein sequence: CASSPTSGIYNEQFF.

The gene calls are TRBV10-1 and TRBJ2-2; D gene uncertain. Trimming cost V 5 bases and J 4 bases, with 5 bases left between them. Looked up from germline, CDR1 is WNHNN and CDR2 is SYGVQD (reference sequence). This CDR3 region has 12 residues. The CDR3 bases are TGCGCCAGCAGTCTAGGCACCGGGGAGCTGTTTTTT. It encodes CASSLGTGELFF.

This chain links TRBV10-1 with TRBJ2-3; TRBD2 might be the D (6 bases). The V gene's germline CDR1 is WNHNN and CDR2 SYGVQD (reference sequence). The CDR3 length is 14 residues. The germline V and J ends were trimmed by 7 bases and 0 bases, with 11 bases remaining between them. CDR3 in DNA: TGCGCCAGCAAAGACGGGACTAGCACAGATACGCAGTATTTT. Translated: CASKDGTSTDTQYF.

The chain links TRBV5-4 to TRBJ2-5, with D tentatively TRBD1 (7 bases). The CDR3 contains 14 residues. V was pared by 4 bases and J by 7 bases, with 17 bases between. CDR1 is SGHNT, CDR2 YYREEE, per germline (reference sequence). CDR3 sequence reads: CASSPGDSPWTQYF. The DNA for the CDR3 is TGTGCCAGCAGCCCGGGGGACAGCCCTTGGACCCAGTACTTC.

This chain joins TRBV9 and TRBJ2-3; D unresolved. Germline V lookup: CDR1 SGDLS, CDR2 YYNGEE. Trimming cost V 7 bases and J 0 bases, with 15 bases left between them. The CDR3 covers 15 residues. CDR3 amino acids: CASGSAAASTDTQYF. The CDR3 DNA reads as TGTGCCAGCGGATCTGCGGCGGCTAGCACAGATACGCAGTATTTT.

This clone was seen more than once but under ten times. V and J are TRBV6-5 and TRBJ2-1; D uncertain. Germline loops: CDR1 MNHEY, CDR2 SVGAGI. CDR3 length equals 14 residues. Trimming removed 3 bases from V and 0 bases from J, with 6 bases in between. As DNA, the CDR3 is TGTGCCAGCAGTTATGGGCCCTCCTACAATGAGCAGTTCTTC. This encodes CASSYGPSYNEQFF.

The rearrangement uses TRBV6-1 and TRBJ2-5, with D unclear. The CDR3 consists of 15 residues. The germline gives CDR1 MNHNS, CDR2 SASEGT. Trimming pared 2 bases from V and 2 bases from J, leaving 12 bases between. CDR3 amino acids: CASSEFGALQETQYF. CDR3 DNA: TGTGCCAGCAGTGAATTCGGAGCGTTACAAGAGACCCAGTACTTC.

Only a few counts were recorded for this clone. J is TRBJ1-1 and V is TRBV19; tentative D call: TRBD1 (6 bases). The length of the CDR3 is 14 residues. Trimming left V 3 bases short and J 8 bases short, with 16 bases between. Germline assignment: CDR1 LNHDA and CDR2 SQIVND (reference sequence). CDR3 amino acids: CASSMDSRLGEAFF. The CDR3 coding sequence is TGTGCCAGTAGTATGGACAGCCGACTCGGGGAAGCTTTCTTT.

This sequence joins TRBV7-9 and TRBJ2-2, with no clear D. Germline V CDR1 and CDR2: SEHNR, FQNEAQ (reference sequence). The V gene lost 5 bases and the J gene lost 0 bases, with 10 bases spanning the gap. The CDR3 contains 15 residues. CDR3 bases: TGTGCCAGCAGCGCCCAGAGGACGAACACCGGGGAGCTGTTTTTT. It specifies CASSAQRTNTGELFF.

The rearrangement uses TRBV28 and TRBJ1-3; 7 positions agree with TRBD1. After removal of 4 bases from V and 3 bases from J, the junction contained 12 bases not matched to a gene. This CDR3 comprises 17 residues. The germline CDR1 and CDR2 sequences are MDHEN and SYDVKM. Here the CDR3 reads CASSSHALGQDGNTIYF. DNA for the CDR3: TGTGCCAGCAGTTCACACGCTCTAGGACAGGATGGAAACACCATATATTTT.

The gene calls are TRBV7-2 and TRBJ1-2; D is undetermined. Germline assignment: CDR1 SGHTA and CDR2 FQGNSA. This CDR3 has 14 amino acids. The V end was cut by 1 base, the J end by 2 bases, with 8 bases between. The CDR3 nucleotides read TGTGCCAGCAGCTTAGTATCGGTGAACTATGGCTACACCTTC. The encoded protein is CASSLVSVNYGYTF.

The gene calls are TRBV27 and TRBJ2-7; 12 bases are shared with TRBD2. The CDR3 loop spans 15 amino acids. V lost 5 bases, J lost 7 bases, and 9 bases stayed unmatched. Germline values: CDR1 MNHEY, CDR2 SMNVEV (reference sequence). Here the CDR3 DNA reads TGTGCCAGCAGTCTGCGGACTAGCGGGATGCGGGAGCAGTACTTC. Amino acids: CASSLRTSGMREQYF.

The CDR3 spells CASSELANTGELFF. CDR3 nucleotides: TGTGCCAGCAGTGAGCTAGCAAACACCGGGGAGCTGTTTTTT. The V and J genes are TRBV25-1 and TRBJ2-2; tentative D call: TRBD2 (5 bases). Trimming pared 3 bases from V and 2 bases from J, leaving 7 bases between. The length of the CDR3 is 14 residues. The germline CDR1 and CDR2 sequences are MGHDK and SYGVNS.

The sample holds one count of this clone. V usage is TRBV19 and J usage is TRBJ2-5, with D possibly being TRBD2 (6 bases). Trimming shortened V by 1 base and J by 5 bases, and 17 bases separated the two germline ends. The CDR3 has 16 amino acids. The germline gives CDR1 LNHDA, CDR2 SQIVND (reference sequence). The CDR3, as DNA: TGTGCCAGTAGTATAGTACCATGGAGGGGCGGGGAGACCCAGTACTTC. As protein: CASSIVPWRGGETQYF.

The rearrangement links TRBV9 to TRBJ2-7, with D possibly matching TRBD2 (5 bases). V was pared by 5 bases and J by 0 bases, with 12 bases between. CDR1 and CDR2 (germline): SGDLS, YYNGEE. The CDR3 totals 14 residues. CDR3 in amino acids: CASSPWTVSYEQYF. Written as DNA, the CDR3 is TGTGCCAGCAGTCCCTGGACTGTCTCCTACGAGCAGTACTTC.

The J gene is TRBJ1-1, the V gene TRBV27; no definite D call. The V gene's germline CDR1 is MNHEY and CDR2 SMNVEV (reference sequence). V was cut by 5 bases and J by 0 bases, with 10 bases left in between. The CDR3 is made up of 14 amino acids. In DNA, the CDR3 is TGTGCCAGCAGTCCCCAGTTTGTGAACACTGAAGCTTTCTTT. Its protein is CASSPQFVNTEAFF.

The chain employs TRBV10-3 and TRBJ2-1; 13 bases agree with TRBD2. The germline V gene has CDR1 ENHRY and CDR2 SYGVKD. Trimming cost V 4 bases and J 0 bases; bases outside gene matches: 0. The CDR3 loop spans 16 amino acids. The CDR3 nucleotides are TGTGCCATCAGTGGGACTAGCGGGAGCTCCTACAATGAGCAGTTCTTC. This sequence encodes CAISGTSGSSYNEQFF.

This rearrangement joins TRBV7-2 to TRBJ2-3, with 9 bases aligning to TRBD2. The CDR3 spans 18 residues. CDR1 SGHTA and CDR2 FQGNSA come from the germline V gene. The V segment lost 1 base and the J segment 2 bases; nucleotides outside the gene matches: 10. CDR3: CASSLDLRASGVTDTQYF. CDR3 in DNA: TGTGCCAGCAGCTTAGATCTCAGGGCTAGCGGGGTCACAGATACGCAGTATTTT. Variable domain in full (rest from reference TRBV7-2 and TRBJ2-3): GAGVSQSPSNKVTEKGKDVELRCDPISGHTALYWYRQSLGQGLEFLIYFQGNSAPDKSGLPSDRFSAERTGGSVSTLTIQRTQQEDSAVYLCASSLDLRASGVTDTQYFGPGTRLTVL.

The chain combines TRBV4-3 with TRBJ2-7; 7 bases are a match to TRBD1. The J segment lost 5 bases and the V segment lost 0 bases, leaving 4 bases of the junction unmatched. The length of the CDR3 is 14 residues. Germline V gene sequence: CDR1 LGHNA, CDR2 YSLEER. Here the CDR3 DNA reads TGCGCCAGCAGCCAAGATTTAGGGGGCGACGAGCAGTACTTC. Its protein product is CASSQDLGGDEQYF.

The sample holds a few counts of this clone. The chain is built from TRBV7-8 and TRBJ1-3; 7 bases map to TRBD1. The CDR3 runs 15 residues. Germline assignment: CDR1 SGHVS and CDR2 FQNEAQ. Germline trimming cut 4 bases from V and 0 bases from J; bases unmatched to any gene: 3. The CDR3 reads CASSSNRGSGNTIYF. DNA of the CDR3: TGTGCCAGCAGCTCCAACAGGGGCTCTGGAAACACCATATATTTT.

This clone was seen just once. The rearrangement joins TRBV18 to TRBJ2-7; TRBD1 might be the D (6 bases). The V end lost 6 bases, the J end lost 3 bases, and 21 bases lay between the germline ends. Looked up from germline, CDR1 is KGHSH and CDR2 is LQKENI. CDR3 length: 16 residues. CDR3 sequence reads: CASSQANRVENYEQYF. The DNA for the CDR3 is TGTGCCAGCTCGCAGGCAAACAGGGTAGAGAACTACGAGCAGTACTTC.

The sample holds a few counts of this clone. This sequence joins TRBV2 and TRBJ2-7, with 7 bases that match TRBD1. The V and J ends lost 4 bases and 4 bases, in that order; junction bases with no gene match: 4. The CDR3 sequence is 13 residues long. Germline loops: CDR1 SNHLY, CDR2 FYNNEI. The DNA for the CDR3 is TGTGCCAGCAGTGTAGGGGGCGGTTACGAGCAGTACTTC. Its protein is CASSVGGGYEQYF.

This chain joins TRBV19 and TRBJ1-6; D ambiguous. Trimming shortened V by 1 base and J by 14 bases, and 12 bases separated the two germline ends. Germline V lookup: CDR1 LNHDA, CDR2 SQIVND (reference sequence). The CDR3 spans 13 residues. The CDR3 region has the DNA TGTGCCAGTAGTATAGGAAGGGAGTCGGCCCTCCACTTT. Protein sequence: CASSIGRESALHF.